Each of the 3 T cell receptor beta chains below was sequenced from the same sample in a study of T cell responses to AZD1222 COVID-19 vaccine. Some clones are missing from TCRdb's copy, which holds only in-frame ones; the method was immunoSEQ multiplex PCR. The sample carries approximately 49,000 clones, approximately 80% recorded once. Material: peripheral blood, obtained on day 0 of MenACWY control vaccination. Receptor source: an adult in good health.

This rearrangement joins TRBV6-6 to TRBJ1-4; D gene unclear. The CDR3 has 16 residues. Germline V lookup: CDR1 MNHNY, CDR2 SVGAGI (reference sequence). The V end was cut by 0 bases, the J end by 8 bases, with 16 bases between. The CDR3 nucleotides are TGTGCCAGCAGTTACTCCGGGTTCCTGATGGGAGAAAAACTGTTTTTT. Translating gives CASSYSGFLMGEKLFF.

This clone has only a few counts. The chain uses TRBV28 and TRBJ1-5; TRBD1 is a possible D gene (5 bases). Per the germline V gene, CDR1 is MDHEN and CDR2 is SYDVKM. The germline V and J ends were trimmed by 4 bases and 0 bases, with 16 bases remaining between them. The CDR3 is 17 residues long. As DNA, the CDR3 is TGTGCCAGCAGTTCGTTTAGACAGACGGTTAGCAATCAGCCCCAGCATTTT. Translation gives CASSSFRQTVSNQPQHF.

In nucleotides, the CDR3 is TGTGCCAGCAGCCAAGTAAGAACAAAAGCTTTCTTT. It encodes CASSQVRTKAFF. This chain uses TRBV3-1 (or the pseudogene TRBV3-2) with TRBJ1-1; D gene unclear. This CDR3 has 12 amino acids. Germline V gene lookup returns CDR1 LGHDT and CDR2 YNNKEL (reference sequence). The V and J ends lost 1 base and 9 bases respectively, with 9 bases between them.